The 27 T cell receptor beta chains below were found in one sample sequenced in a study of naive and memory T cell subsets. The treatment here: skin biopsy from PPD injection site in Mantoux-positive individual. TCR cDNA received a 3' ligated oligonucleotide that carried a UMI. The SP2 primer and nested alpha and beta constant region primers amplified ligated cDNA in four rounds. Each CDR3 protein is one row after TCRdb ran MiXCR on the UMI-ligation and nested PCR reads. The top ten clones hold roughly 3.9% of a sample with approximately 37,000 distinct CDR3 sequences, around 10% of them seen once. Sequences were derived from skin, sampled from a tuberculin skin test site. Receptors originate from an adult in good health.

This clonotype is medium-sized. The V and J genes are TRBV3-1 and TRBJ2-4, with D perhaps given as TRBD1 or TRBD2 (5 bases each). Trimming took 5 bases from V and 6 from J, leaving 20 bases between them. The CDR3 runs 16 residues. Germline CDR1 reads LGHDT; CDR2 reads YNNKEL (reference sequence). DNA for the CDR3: TGTGCCAGCAGCACCCCTTCCTTGGTGGGGGTAAACATTCAGTACTTC. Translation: CASSTPSLVGVNIQYF.

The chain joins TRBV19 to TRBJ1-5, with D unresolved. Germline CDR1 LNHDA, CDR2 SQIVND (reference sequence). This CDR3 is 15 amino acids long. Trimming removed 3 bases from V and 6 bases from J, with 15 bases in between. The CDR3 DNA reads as TGTGCCAGTAGTATCCAGGACTACAGTGGTCAGCCCCAGCATTTT. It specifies CASSIQDYSGQPQHF. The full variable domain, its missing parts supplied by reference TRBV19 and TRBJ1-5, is DGGITQSPKYLFRKEGQNVTLSCEQNLNHDAMYWYRQDPGQGLRLIYYSQIVNDFQKGDIAEGYSVSREKKESFPLTVTSAQKNPTAFYLCASSIQDYSGQPQHFGDGTRLSIL.

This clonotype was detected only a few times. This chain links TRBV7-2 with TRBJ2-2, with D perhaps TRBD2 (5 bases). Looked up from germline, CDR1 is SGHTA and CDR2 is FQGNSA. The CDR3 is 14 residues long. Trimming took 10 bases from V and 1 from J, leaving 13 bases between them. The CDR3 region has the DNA TGTGCCACTCCTTCGGGGTTGAACACCGGGGAGCTGTTTTTT. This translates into CATPSGLNTGELFF.

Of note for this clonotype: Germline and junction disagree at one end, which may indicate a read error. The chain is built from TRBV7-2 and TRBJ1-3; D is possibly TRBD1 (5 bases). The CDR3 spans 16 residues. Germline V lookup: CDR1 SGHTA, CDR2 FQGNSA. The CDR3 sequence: CASGLSSGGGGNTIYF. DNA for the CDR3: TGTGCCAGCGGCTTGAGTTCCGGGGGAGGAGGAAACACCATATATTTT.

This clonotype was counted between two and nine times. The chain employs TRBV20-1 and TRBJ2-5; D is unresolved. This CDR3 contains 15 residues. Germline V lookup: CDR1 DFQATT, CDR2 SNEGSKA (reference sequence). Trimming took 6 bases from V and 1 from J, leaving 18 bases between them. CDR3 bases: TGCAGTGCATTCCCCACTCCGGCAAGCCAAGAGACCCAGTACTTC. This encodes CSAFPTPASQETQYF.

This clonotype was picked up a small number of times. CDR3 nucleotides: TGTGCCAGTAGTATGATGGGGGCCTATAGCAATCAGCCCCAGCATTTT. It specifies CASSMMGAYSNQPQHF. V usage is TRBV19 and J usage is TRBJ1-5; maybe TRBD1 (6 bases). This CDR3 is 16 amino acids long. Trimming removed 3 bases from V and 0 bases from J, with 12 bases in between. The V gene's germline CDR1 is LNHDA and CDR2 SQIVND (reference sequence). The variable domain in full, with the rest retrieved from reference TRBV19 and TRBJ1-5, is DGGITQSPKYLFRKEGQNVTLSCEQNLNHDAMYWYRQDPGQGLRLIYYSQIVNDFQKGDIAEGYSVSREKKESFPLTVTSAQKNPTAFYLCASSMMGAYSNQPQHFGDGTRLSIL.

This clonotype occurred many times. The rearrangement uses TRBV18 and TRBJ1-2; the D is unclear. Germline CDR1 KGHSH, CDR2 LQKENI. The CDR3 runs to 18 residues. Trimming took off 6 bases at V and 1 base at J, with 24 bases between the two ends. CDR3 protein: CASSREFDTADLNYGYTF. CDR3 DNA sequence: TGTGCCAGCTCCCGGGAATTTGACACCGCCGACCTTAACTATGGCTACACCTTC.

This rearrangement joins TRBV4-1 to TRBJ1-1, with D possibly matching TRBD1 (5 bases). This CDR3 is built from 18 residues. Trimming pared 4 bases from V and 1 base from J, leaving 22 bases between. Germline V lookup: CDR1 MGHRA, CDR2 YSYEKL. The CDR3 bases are TGCGCCAGCAGCCGCGGCTCGGGGGTGGCAGGGTCGAACACTGAAGCTTTCTTT. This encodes CASSRGSGVAGSNTEAFF.

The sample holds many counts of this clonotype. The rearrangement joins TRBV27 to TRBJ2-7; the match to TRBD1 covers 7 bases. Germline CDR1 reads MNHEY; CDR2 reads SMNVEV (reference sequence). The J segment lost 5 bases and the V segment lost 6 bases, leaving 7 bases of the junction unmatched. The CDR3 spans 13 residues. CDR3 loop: CASSWTGGNEQYF. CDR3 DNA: TGTGCCAGCAGCTGGACAGGAGGAAACGAGCAGTACTTC.

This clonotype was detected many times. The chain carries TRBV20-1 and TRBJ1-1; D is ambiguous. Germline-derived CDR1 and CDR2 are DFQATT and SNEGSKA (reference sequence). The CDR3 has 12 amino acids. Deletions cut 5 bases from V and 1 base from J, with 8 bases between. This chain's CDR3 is CSALERNTEAFF. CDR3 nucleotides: TGCAGTGCTTTGGAGAGGAACACTGAAGCTTTCTTT.

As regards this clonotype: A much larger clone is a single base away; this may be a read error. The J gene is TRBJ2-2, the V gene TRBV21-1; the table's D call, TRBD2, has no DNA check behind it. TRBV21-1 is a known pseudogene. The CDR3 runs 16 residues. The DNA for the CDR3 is TGTGCCAGCAGCAAAAAGAGGACTAGCGGAAGCGGGGAGCTGTTTTTT. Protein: CASSKKRTSGSGELFF.

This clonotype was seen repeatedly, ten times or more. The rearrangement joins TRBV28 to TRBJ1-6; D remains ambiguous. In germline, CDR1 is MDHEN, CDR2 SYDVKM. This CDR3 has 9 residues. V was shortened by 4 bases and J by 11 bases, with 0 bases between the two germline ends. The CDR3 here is CASSSPLHF. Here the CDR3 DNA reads TGTGCCAGCAGTTCACCCCTCCACTTT.

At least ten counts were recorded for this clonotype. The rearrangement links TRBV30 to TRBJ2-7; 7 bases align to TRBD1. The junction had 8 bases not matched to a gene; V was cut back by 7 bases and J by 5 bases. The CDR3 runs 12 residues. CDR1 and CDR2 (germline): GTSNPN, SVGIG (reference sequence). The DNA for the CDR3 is TGTGCCTCAAAACTCACAGGGGACGAGCAGTACTTC. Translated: CASKLTGDEQYF. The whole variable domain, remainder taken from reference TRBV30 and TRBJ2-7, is SQTIHQWPATLVQPVGSPLSLECTVEGTSNPNLYWYRQAAGRGLQLLFYSVGIGQISSEVPQNLSASRPQDRQFILSSKKLLLSDSGFYLCASKLTGDEQYFGPGTRLTVT.

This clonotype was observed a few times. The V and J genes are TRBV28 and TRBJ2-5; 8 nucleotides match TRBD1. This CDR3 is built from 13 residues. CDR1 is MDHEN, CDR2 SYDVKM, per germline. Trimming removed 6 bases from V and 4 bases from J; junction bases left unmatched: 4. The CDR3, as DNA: TGTGCCAGCAGGACAGGGGTTCCAGAGACCCAGTACTTC. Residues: CASRTGVPETQYF.

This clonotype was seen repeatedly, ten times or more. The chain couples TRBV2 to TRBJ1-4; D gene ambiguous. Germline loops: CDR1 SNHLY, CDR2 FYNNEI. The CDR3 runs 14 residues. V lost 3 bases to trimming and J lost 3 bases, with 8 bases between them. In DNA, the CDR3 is TGTGCCAGCAGTGAGAGGGTCCCTAATGAAAAACTGTTTTTT. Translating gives CASSERVPNEKLFF.

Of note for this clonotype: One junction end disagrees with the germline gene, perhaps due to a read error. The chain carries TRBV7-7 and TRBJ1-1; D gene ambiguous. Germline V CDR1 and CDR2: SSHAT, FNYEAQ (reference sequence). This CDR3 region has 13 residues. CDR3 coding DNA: TGTGCTAGCAACCACCGTCGGGTAACTGAAGCTTTCTTT. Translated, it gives CASNHRRVTEAFF.

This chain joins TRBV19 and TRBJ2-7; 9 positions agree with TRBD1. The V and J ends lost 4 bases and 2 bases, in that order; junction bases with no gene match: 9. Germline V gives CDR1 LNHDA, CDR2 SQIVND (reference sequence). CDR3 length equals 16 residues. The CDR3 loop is CASSSDSDRGTYEQYF. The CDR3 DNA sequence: TGTGCCAGTAGTAGCGATTCGGACAGGGGAACCTACGAGCAGTACTTC.

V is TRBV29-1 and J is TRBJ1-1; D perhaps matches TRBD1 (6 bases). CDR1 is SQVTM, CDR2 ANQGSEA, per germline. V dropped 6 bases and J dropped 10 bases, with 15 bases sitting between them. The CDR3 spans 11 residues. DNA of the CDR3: TGCAGCGTGGGGGCCGGGCTGCCAGCTTTCTTT. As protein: CSVGAGLPAFF.

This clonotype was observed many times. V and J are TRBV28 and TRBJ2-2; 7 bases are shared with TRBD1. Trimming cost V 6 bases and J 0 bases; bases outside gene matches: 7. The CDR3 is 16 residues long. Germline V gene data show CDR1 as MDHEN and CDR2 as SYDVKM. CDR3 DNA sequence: TGTGCCAGCAGACTACAGGGGACATCGAACACCGGGGAGCTGTTTTTT. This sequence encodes CASRLQGTSNTGELFF. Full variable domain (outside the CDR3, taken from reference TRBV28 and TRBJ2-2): DVKVTQSSRYLVKRTGEKVFLECVQDMDHENMFWYRQDPGLGLRLIYFSYDVKMKEKGDIPEGYSVSREKKERFSLILESASTNQTSMYLCASRLQGTSNTGELFFGEGSRLTVL.

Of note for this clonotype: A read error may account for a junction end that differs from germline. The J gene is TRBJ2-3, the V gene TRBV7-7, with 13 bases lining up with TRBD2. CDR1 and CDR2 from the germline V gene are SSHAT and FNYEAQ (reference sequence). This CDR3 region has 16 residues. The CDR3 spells CASSPTSGGAGDTPYF. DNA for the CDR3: TGTGCTAGCAGCCCTACTAGCGGGGGGGCTGGAGATACGCCGTATTTT.

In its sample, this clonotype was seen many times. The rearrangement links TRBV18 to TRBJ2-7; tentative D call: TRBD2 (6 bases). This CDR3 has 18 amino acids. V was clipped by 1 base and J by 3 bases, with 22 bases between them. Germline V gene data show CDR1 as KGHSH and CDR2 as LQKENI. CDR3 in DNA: TGTGCCAGCTCACCACGCGTGTGGGGGGACCACGGTATCTACGAGCAGTACTTC. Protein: CASSPRVWGDHGIYEQYF.

The CDR3 DNA sequence: TGTGCCAGCAGCTCAGGCAGAAACTATGGCTACACCTTC. Translating gives CASSSGRNYGYTF. The chain combines TRBV9 with TRBJ1-2; D is undetermined. This CDR3 has 13 amino acids. Germline lookup yields CDR1 SGDLS and CDR2 YYNGEE. V shed 4 bases and J shed 2 bases, with 9 bases lying between them.

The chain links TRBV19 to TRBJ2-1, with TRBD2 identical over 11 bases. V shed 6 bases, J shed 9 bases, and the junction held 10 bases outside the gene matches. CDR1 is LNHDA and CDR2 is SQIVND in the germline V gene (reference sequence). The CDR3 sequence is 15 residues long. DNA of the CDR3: TGTGCCAGTAGCCCTGATAGCGGGAGGGCCGCTGAGCAGTTCTTC. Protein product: CASSPDSGRAAEQFF. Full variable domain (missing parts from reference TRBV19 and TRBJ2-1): DGGITQSPKYLFRKEGQNVTLSCEQNLNHDAMYWYRQDPGQGLRLIYYSQIVNDFQKGDIAEGYSVSREKKESFPLTVTSAQKNPTAFYLCASSPDSGRAAEQFFGPGTRLTVL.

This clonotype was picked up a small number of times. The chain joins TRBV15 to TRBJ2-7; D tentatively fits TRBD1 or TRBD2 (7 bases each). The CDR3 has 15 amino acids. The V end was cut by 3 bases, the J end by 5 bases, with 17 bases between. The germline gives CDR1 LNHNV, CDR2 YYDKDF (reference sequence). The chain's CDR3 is CATSRGRGGFDEQYF. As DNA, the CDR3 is TGTGCCACCAGCAGGGGCAGGGGGGGCTTTGACGAGCAGTACTTC.

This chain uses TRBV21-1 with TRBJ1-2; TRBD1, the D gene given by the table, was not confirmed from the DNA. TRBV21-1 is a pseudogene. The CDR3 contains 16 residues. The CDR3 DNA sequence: TGTGCCAGCAGCAAAGAGTTCGGGGGTTGTAACTATGGCTACACCTTC. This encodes CASSKEFGGCNYGYTF.

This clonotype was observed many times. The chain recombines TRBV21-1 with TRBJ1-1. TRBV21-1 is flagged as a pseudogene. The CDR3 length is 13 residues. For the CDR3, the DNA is TGTGCCAGCAGCGGCATACTAGACACTGAAGCTTTCTTT. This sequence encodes CASSGILDTEAFF.

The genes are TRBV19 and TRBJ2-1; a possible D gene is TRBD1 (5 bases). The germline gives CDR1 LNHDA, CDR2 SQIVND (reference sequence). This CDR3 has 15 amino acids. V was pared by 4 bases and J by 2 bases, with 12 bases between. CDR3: CASSKGVFTYNEQFF. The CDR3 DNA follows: TGTGCCAGTAGTAAAGGGGTCTTTACCTACAATGAGCAGTTCTTC.